This T cell receptor (beta chain) was captured in a study of T cell clonality in common variable immunodeficiency. There are many counts of this clone. The antigen remains unidentified. The CDR3 end falls 3 residues outside the read, so it is completed with the germline J gene. Germline V lookup: CDR1 WNHNN, CDR2 SYGVQD (reference sequence). The CDR3 loop spans 16 amino acids. V dropped 3 bases and J dropped 1; count of bases not matched to a gene: 8. Study-wide results and caveats: T cell subpopulation sequencing would be needed to explain CVID clonality. Common variable immunodeficiency TCR beta sequences reportedly had fewer deletions and N-nucleotide insertions. Compared with healthy controls, CVID subjects showed increased TCRbeta clonality, mostly in about a third.

The method was immunoSEQ multiplex PCR; TCRdb's version includes in-frame clones alone and lacks a portion of them. This sample comprises approximately 57,000 clones, none seen once only. The origin of this receptor is a person between 18 and 75 years old in good health. The J gene is TRBJ1-1, the V gene TRBV10-1; 7 nucleotides line up with TRBD1. Sequenced: peripheral blood mononuclear cells. CDR3 in amino acids: CASSDIRDSKNTEAFF. CDR3 bases read: TGCGCCAGCAGTGATATTCGGGACAGTAAGAACACTGAA.